Listed below are T cell receptor beta chains from one sample, sequenced in a study of shared clonotypes between healthy human individuals. Assay used: immunoSEQ multiplex PCR; TCRdb lists only in-frame clones, some missing. Of millions of clones in the sample, roughly 92% are singletons; the top ten hold about 0.13%. The specimen was naive CD4+ T cells sorted from blood. The origin of the receptors is a man younger than 35 in good health. The CDR3 runs from the conserved cysteine through the conserved F or W. The order of the fields is V gene, J gene, clone size, D gene, CDR3 protein, CDR3 DNA. D genes are given only for firm matches. Clone size is given for some rows only: seen once, a few or many times, or a class if the clone is expanded.

V gene: TRBV28; J gene: TRBJ1-1; clone size: .; D gene: TRBD1; CDR3 protein: CASSLETGKTFF; CDR3 DNA: TGTGCCAGCAGTCTAGAGACAGGGAAGACTTTCTTT
V gene: TRBV19; J gene: TRBJ1-5; clone size: .; D gene: TRBD1; CDR3 protein: CASRGTGVYSNQPQHF; CDR3 DNA: TGTGCCAGTAGGGGGACAGGGGTTTATAGCAATCAGCCCCAGCATTTT
V gene: TRBV9; J gene: TRBJ1-2; clone size: .; D gene: .; CDR3 protein: CASSVGGTVRSGYTF; CDR3 DNA: TGTGCCAGCAGTGTAGGCGGTACGGTTCGTAGTGGCTACACCTTC
V gene: TRBV28; J gene: TRBJ2-2; clone size: .; D gene: .; CDR3 protein: CASSLNRVPNTGELFF; CDR3 DNA: TGTGCCAGCAGTTTAAACAGGGTACCGAACACCGGGGAGCTGTTTTTT
V gene: TRBV6-1; J gene: TRBJ1-1; clone size: .; D gene: .; CDR3 protein: CAATATTNTEAFF; CDR3 DNA: TGTGCCGCGACAGCGACCACGAACACTGAAGCTTTCTTT
V gene: TRBV10-1; J gene: TRBJ1-2; clone size: .; D gene: TRBD1; CDR3 protein: CASSRDSYGYTF; CDR3 DNA: TGCGCCAGCAGTCGGGACAGCTATGGCTACACCTTC
V gene: TRBV5-1; J gene: TRBJ2-5; clone size: .; D gene: .; CDR3 protein: CASSLEPGKTQYF; CDR3 DNA: TGCGCCAGCAGCTTAGAACCCGGGAAGACCCAGTACTTC
V gene: TRBV19; J gene: TRBJ1-2; clone size: .; D gene: TRBD1; CDR3 protein: CASRDRNYGYTF; CDR3 DNA: TGTGCCAGTCGGGACAGAAACTATGGCTACACCTTC
V gene: TRBV6-5; J gene: TRBJ1-2; clone size: .; D gene: TRBD1; CDR3 protein: CASRTGVNYGYTF; CDR3 DNA: TGTGCCAGCAGGACAGGGGTTAACTATGGCTACACCTTC
V gene: TRBV4-3; J gene: TRBJ2-3; clone size: .; D gene: .; CDR3 protein: CASSQDAVSTDTQYF; CDR3 DNA: TGCGCCAGCAGCCAAGATGCGGTGAGCACAGATACGCAGTATTTT
V gene: TRBV27; J gene: TRBJ1-1; clone size: .; D gene: TRBD1; CDR3 protein: CASSLRGPSNTEAFF; CDR3 DNA: TGTGCCAGCAGCCTCAGGGGGCCTTCGAACACTGAAGCTTTCTTT
V gene: TRBV19; J gene: TRBJ2-2; clone size: .; D gene: .; CDR3 protein: CASNFQRNTGELFF; CDR3 DNA: TGTGCCAGTAACTTTCAGAGGAACACCGGGGAGCTGTTTTTT
V gene: TRBV19; J gene: TRBJ1-1; clone size: once; D gene: TRBD1; CDR3 protein: CASSSDRGSTEAFF; CDR3 DNA: TGTGCCAGTAGTAGCGACAGGGGGAGCACTGAAGCTTTCTTT
V gene: TRBV6-6; J gene: TRBJ1-2; clone size: .; D gene: TRBD1; CDR3 protein: CASSSPGQGYGYTF; CDR3 DNA: TGTGCCAGCAGTTCCCCGGGACAGGGCTATGGCTACACCTTC
V gene: TRBV2; J gene: TRBJ2-2; clone size: .; D gene: TRBD2; CDR3 protein: CASSEGLAGTGELFF; CDR3 DNA: TGTGCCAGCAGTGAAGGGCTAGCGGGTACCGGGGAGCTGTTTTTT
V gene: TRBV27; J gene: TRBJ2-4; clone size: .; D gene: .; CDR3 protein: CASSLEGRNIQYF; CDR3 DNA: TGTGCCAGCAGTTTAGAAGGGAGAAACATTCAGTACTTC
V gene: TRBV7-2; J gene: TRBJ1-2; clone size: .; D gene: .; CDR3 protein: CASSSGRIDGYTF; CDR3 DNA: TGTGCCAGCAGCTCCGGTCGGATCGATGGCTACACCTTC
V gene: TRBV5-1; J gene: TRBJ2-1; clone size: .; D gene: TRBD2; CDR3 protein: CASSVGGTSGGNEQFF; CDR3 DNA: TGCGCCAGCAGCGTTGGTGGGACTAGCGGGGGAAATGAGCAGTTCTTC